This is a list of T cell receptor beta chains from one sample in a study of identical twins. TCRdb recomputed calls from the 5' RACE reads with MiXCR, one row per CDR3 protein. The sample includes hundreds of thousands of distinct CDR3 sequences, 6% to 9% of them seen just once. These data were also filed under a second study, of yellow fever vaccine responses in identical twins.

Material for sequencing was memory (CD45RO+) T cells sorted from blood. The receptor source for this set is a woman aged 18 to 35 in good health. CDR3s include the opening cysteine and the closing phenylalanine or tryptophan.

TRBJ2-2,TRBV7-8,CASSLGTSGSRGTGELFF
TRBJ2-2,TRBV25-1,CASSEYKNTGELFF
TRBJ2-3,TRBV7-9,CASSLGQGGFDTQYF
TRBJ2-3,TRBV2,CASSGGQGATDTQYF
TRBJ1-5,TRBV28,CASSLVGVGRQPQHF
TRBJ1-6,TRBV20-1,CSARPPQGDNSPLHF
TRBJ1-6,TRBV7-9,CASSSGTGGGSPLHF
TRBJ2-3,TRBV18,CASSPLNSGSGTDTQYF
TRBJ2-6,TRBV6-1,CASRVMGGRYLAGANVLTF
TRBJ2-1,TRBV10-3,CAISDSVTDRGPIF
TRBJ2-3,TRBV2,CASSVAGGRTDTQYF
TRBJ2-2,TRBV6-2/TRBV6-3,CASSRLAGVSDTGELFF
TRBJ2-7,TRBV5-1,CASSLGAEQYF
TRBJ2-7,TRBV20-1,CSASRVTSAYEQYF
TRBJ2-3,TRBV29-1,CSVEDPGEATDTQYF
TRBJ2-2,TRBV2,CASFLGQGDTGELFF
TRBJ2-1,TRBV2,CASSELAYLGQFF
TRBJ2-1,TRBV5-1,CASSLDTTDNEQFF
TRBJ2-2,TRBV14,CASSQGDRHTGELFF
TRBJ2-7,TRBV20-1,CSASRGQGYEQYF
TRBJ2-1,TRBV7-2,CASSLRTSGKGEQFF
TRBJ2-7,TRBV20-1,CSARVPGATYEQYF
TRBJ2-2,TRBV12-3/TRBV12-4,CASTPLAGGPGELFF
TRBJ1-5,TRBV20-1,CSARENQPQHF
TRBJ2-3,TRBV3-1,CASSGRTTDTQYF
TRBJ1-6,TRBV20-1,CSARVSSALKTGSPLHF
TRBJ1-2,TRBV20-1,CSAGWAMGYTF
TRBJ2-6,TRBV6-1,CASRLASGANVLTF
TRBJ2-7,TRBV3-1,CASSQVTTEQYF
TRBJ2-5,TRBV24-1,CATSVDGRQETQYF
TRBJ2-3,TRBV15,CATSRDLDVDTQYF
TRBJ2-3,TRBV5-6,CASSKRLAGGQDTQYF
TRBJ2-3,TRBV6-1,CASSEVVTGGGNTQYF
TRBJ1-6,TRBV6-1,CASTNGVDNSPLHF
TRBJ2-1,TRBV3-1,CASSLPSGSNEQFF
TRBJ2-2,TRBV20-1,CSANRIPGELFF
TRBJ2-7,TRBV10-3,CAGSGTRVYEQYF
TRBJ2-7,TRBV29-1,CSVTGTSGIEQYF
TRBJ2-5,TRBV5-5,CASSQTGGVETQYF
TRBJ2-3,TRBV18,CASSPMASGQRQDTQYF
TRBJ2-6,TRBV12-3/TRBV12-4,CASSPTGQGSGANVLTF
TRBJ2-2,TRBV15,CATSDRGDTGELFF
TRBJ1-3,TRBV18,CASSPVEVSRSGNTIYF
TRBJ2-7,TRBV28,CASSLGFLGLAGGPYEQYF
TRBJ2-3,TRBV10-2,CASMLLGTDTQYF
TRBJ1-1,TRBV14,CASSQEGRRNTEAFF
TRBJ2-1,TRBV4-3,CASSQDRRTTWGDEQFF
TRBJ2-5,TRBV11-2,CASSPRGGGQETQYF
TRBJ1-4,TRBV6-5,CASSYSGTGEEKLFF
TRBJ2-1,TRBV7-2,CASSPQRGLYGEQFF